This TCR beta chain comes out of a study of shared clonotypes between healthy human individuals. For the study at large: The composition of the donors was a couple of women and a few men aged 18 to 49. Study-wide findings and caveats: The sole specimen, blood, was sampled, and tissue repertoires likely differ.

The donors were all Caucasian adults (living in Nashville, Tennessee). CDR3 length: 16 residues. In germline, CDR1 is SGDLS, CDR2 YYNGEE. V gave up 4 bases and J gave up 3 bases, with 18 bases separating them. The input for sorted-subset replicate PCRs was about 210 ng DNA, 25,000 to 30,000 T cell genomes. Repertoires were generated with immunoSEQ multiplex PCR, while TCRdb's copy carries only in-frame clones and drops some. This sample has some 2.4 million clones, with approximately 94% found just once. In regard to this clone: Its target is not known.

The sequencing sample was made of naive CD4+ T cells from PBMCs. Indicated subset: CD45RA+ positively selected. This receptor was obtained from a man younger than 35 in good health. Some clones in this sample may be carry-over from other donors' samples. The chain uses TRBV9 and TRBJ2-3, with D perhaps matching TRBD2 (6 bases). This CDR3 reads CASSPPSGRGTDTQYF. CDR3 nucleotides: TGTGCCAGCAGCCCCCCGAGCGGACGGGGGACAGATACGCAGTATTTT.